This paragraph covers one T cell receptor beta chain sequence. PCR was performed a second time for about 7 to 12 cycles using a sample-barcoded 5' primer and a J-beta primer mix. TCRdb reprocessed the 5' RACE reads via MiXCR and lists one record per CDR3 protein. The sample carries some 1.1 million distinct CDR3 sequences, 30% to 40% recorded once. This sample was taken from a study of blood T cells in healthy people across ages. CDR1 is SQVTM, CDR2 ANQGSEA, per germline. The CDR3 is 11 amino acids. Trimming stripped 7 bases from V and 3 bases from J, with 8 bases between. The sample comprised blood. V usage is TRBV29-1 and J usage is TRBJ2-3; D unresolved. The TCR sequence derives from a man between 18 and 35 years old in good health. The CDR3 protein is CSADLTDTQYF. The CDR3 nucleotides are TGCAGCGCTGATCTTACAGATACGCAGTATTTT.